The clone carrying this T cell receptor beta chain was seen more than once but under ten times. Its antigen is as yet unknown. TCRdb re-called the 5' RACE reads with MiXCR, one entry per CDR3 protein. The table shows tens of thousands of distinct CDR3 sequences, with approximately 7% occurring only once. Germline V lookup: CDR1 LNHDA, CDR2 SQIVND (reference sequence). V lost 3 bases and J lost 4, with 11 bases in between. The CDR3 length is 14 residues. This specimen belongs to a study of T cells after yellow fever vaccination. Study results and limitations: The study noted that FACS-sorted repertoires could contain abundant clonotypes contaminating from the bulk population.

J is TRBJ2-3 and V is TRBV19; D possibly matches TRBD1 or TRBD2 (7 bases each). This sequence originates from a man aged 18 to 29 who received the YFV17D yellow fever vaccine. The sequencing used CD8+ T cells sorted from PBMCs, collected approximately 40 days after the first yellow fever vaccination. CDR3 sequence (DNA): TGTGCCAGTAGTATGTCAGGGGGGGCAGATACGCAGTATTTT. This encodes CASSMSGGADTQYF.